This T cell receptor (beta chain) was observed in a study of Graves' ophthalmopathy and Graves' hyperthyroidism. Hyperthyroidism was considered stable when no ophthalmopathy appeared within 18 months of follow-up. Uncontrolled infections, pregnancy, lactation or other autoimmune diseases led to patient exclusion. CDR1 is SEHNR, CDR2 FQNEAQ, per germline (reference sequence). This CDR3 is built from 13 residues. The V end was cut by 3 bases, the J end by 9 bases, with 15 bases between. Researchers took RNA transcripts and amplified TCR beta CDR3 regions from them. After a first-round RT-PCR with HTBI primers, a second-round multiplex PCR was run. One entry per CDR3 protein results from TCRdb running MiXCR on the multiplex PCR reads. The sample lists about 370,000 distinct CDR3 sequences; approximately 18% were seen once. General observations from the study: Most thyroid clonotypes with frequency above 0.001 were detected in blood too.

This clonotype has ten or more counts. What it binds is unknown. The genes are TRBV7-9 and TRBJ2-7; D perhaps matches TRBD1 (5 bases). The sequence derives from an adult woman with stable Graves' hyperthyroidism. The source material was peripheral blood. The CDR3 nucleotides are TGTGCCAGCAGCTTCGTGGGGCCCCAGGCGCAGTACTTC. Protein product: CASSFVGPQAQYF.